This T cell receptor (beta chain) derives from a study of blood T cell repertoires in COVID-19. Only in-frame clones appear in the TCRdb table, and some are missing; sequencing was by immunoSEQ multiplex PCR. The profile shows about 240,000 clones, about four fifths of them singletons. The material sequenced was peripheral blood. This clonotype was sampled from an elderly woman with acute or convalescent COVID-19.

The CDR3: CASRTTDNSNQPQHF. CDR3 bases: TGTGCCAGCAGAACGACAGACAATAGCAATCAGCCCCAGCATTTT. The rearrangement joins TRBV28 to TRBJ1-5; possible D gene TRBD1, 5 bases. Germline V gene sequence: CDR1 MDHEN, CDR2 SYDVKM. The CDR3 length is 15 residues. Between the trimmed V and J ends, which lost 6 bases and 0 bases, there was a span of 12 bases.